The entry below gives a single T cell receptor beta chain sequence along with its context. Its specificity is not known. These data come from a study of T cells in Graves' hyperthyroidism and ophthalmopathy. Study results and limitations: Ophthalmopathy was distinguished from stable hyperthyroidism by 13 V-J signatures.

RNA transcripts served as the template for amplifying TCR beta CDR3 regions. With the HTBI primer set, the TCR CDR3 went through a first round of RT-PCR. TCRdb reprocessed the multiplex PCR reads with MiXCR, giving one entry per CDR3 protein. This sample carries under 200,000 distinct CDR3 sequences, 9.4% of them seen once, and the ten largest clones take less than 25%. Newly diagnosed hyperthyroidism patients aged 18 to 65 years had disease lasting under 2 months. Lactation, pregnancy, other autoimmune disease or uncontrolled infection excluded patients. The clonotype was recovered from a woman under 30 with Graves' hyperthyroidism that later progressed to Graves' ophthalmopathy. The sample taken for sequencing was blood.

The CDR3 reads CASSYPTGTGIYEQYF. CDR3 bases: TGTGCCAGCAGCTATCCCACCGGGACAGGGATTTACGAGCAGTACTTC. This chain connects TRBV5-6 to TRBJ2-7, with 9 nucleotides matching TRBD1. Germline V lookup: CDR1 SGHDT, CDR2 YYEEEE. The junction had 11 bases not matched to a gene; V was cut back by 3 bases and J by 4 bases. The CDR3 spans 16 residues. Based on the CDR3 plus reference TRBV5-6 and TRBJ2-7, the full variable domain is DAGVTQSPTHLIKTRGQQVTLRCSPKSGHDTVSWYQQALGQGPQFIFQYYEEEERQRGNFPDRFSGHQFPNYSSELNVNALLLGDSALYLCASSYPTGTGIYEQYFGPGTRLTVT.